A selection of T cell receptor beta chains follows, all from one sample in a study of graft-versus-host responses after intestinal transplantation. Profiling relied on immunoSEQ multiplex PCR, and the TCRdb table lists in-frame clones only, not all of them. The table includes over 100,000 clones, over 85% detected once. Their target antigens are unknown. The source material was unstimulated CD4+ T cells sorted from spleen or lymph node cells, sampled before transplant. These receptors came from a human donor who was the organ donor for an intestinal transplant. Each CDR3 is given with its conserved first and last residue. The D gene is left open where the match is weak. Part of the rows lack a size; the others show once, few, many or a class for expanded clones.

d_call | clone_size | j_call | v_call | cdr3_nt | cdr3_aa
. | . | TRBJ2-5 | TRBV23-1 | TGCGCCAGCAGCCTGACCCAGTACTTC | CASSLTQYF
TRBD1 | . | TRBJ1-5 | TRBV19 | TGTGCCAGTAGTATTCAGGGGGGTCAGCCCCAGCATTTT | CASSIQGGQPQHF
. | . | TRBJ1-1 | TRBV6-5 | TGTGCCAGCAGGAGGACAGTGAACACTGAAGCTTTCTTT | CASRRTVNTEAFF
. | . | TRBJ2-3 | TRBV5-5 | TGTGCCAGCAGCTTGTCTTCGGGGGTGGCAGATACGCAGTATTTT | CASSLSSGVADTQYF
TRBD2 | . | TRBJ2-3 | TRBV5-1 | TGCGCCAGCAGCTTGAAGGGACTAGGCACAGATACGCAGTATTTT | CASSLKGLGTDTQYF
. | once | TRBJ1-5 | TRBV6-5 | TGTGCCAGCCAGGTTGATAGCAATCAGCCCCAGCATTTT | CASQVDSNQPQHF
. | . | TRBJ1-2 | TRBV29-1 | TGCAGCGATCTAGACAGGCTCTATGGCTACACCTTC | CSDLDRLYGYTF
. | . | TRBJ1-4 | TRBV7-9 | TGTGCCAGCACGATAGCATCAAATAATAATGAAAAACTGTTTTTT | CASTIASNNNEKLFF
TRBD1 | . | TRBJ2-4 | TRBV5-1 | TGCGCCAGCAGCTTGGCAGGGGGCGATACCAAAAACATTCAGTACTTC | CASSLAGGDTKNIQYF
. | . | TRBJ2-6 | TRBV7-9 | TGTGCCAGCAGTCAAATAGAAGGGGGCTCTGGGGCCAACGTCCTGACTTTC | CASSQIEGGSGANVLTF
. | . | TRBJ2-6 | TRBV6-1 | TGTGCCAGCAGGTCAATCTCTGGGGCCAACGTCCTGACTTTC | CASRSISGANVLTF
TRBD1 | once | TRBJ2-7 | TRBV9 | TGTGCCAGCAGTACCGACAGGGAATCTGGCGAGCAGTACTTC | CASSTDRESGEQYF
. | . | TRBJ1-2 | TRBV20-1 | TGCAGTGCTAGAGGAACTGGAGGCTACACCTTC | CSARGTGGYTF
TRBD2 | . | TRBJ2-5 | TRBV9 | TGTGCCAGCAGCGTAGGGGCGGGAGAGTGGGGAGAGACCCAGTACTTC | CASSVGAGEWGETQYF
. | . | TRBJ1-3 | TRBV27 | TGTGCCAGCAGTCCCTGGACAGATCTTGGCAGAAGAAACACCATATATTTT | CASSPWTDLGRRNTIYF
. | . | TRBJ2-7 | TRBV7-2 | TGTGCCAGCAGCCCTTCCTACGAGCAGTACTTC | CASSPSYEQYF
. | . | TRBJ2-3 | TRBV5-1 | TGCGCCAGCAGCTATGACCCAGGGGATACGCAGTATTTT | CASSYDPGDTQYF
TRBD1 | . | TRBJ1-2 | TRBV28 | TGTGCCAGCAGTTTAGGGACAGGGGAGGGCTATGGCTACACCTTC | CASSLGTGEGYGYTF
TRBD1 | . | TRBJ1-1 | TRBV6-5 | TGTGCCAGCAGACAGGGGCCTCCCGACACTGAAGCTTTCTTT | CASRQGPPDTEAFF
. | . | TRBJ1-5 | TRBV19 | TGTGCCAGTAGATTTACAGGGTATCCGGATCAGCCCCAGCATTTT | CASRFTGYPDQPQHF
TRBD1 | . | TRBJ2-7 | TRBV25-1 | TGTGCCAGCAGTGGACGGGACAGGGACTTATCCTACGAGCAGTACTTC | CASSGRDRDLSYEQYF
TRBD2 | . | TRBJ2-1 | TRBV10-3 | TGTGCCATCAGAGGTACTAGCGGGAGGACTAATGAGCAGTTCTTC | CAIRGTSGRTNEQFF
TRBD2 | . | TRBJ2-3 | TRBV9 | TGTGCCAGCAGCGTAGTGGGGACTAGTTGGGATACGCAGTATTTT | CASSVVGTSWDTQYF
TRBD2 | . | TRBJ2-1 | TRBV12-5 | TGTGCTAGTGGTTTTACCAGTTCGCTTTGGACTAGCGAGGACGGCACACACAATGAGCAGTTCTTC | CASGFTSSLWTSEDGTHNEQFF
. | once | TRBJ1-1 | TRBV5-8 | TGTGCCAGCAGCTGGGGGCACGGCCGGGAAGCTTTCTTT | CASSWGHGREAFF
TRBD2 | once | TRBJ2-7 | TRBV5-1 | TGCGCCAGCAGCTCGGGACTAGCGGGATTCTCCTACGAGCAGTACTTC | CASSSGLAGFSYEQYF
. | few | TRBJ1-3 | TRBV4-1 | TGCGCCAGCAGCCGAGACAGGTTGGGAAACACCATATATTTT | CASSRDRLGNTIYF